What follows describes a single T cell receptor (beta chain). The target antigen is unknown. The germline gene is not matched at one end of the junction; a read error may be the cause. TCRdb re-called the PCR reads with MiXCR, one entry per CDR3 protein. The sample records about 640,000 distinct CDR3 sequences, just under 20% being singletons. This specimen comes from a study of molecular identifiers for immune sequencing clone quantification. The CDR3 is made up of 14 amino acids. The germline V gene encodes CDR1 KGHDR and CDR2 SFDVKD. The study's findings and limits: Under 1% of molecules in naive cells, but over 98% of effector molecules, belonged to clones above 20 RNA copies.

What was sequenced was naive CD8+ T cells from blood, with Jurkat cell RNA spiked in. This sample's subset: FACS-sorted CD8+CD4-CCR7+CD45RA+ naive T cells. The sequence was collected from a human donor in good health. Some libraries in this study had Jurkat cell RNA spiked in. The chain employs TRBV24-1 and TRBJ2-1; the D is unclear. In DNA, the CDR3 is TGTGCCACCGGTGATTTGCTCGGCGGTCCCGAGCAGTTCTTC. Residues: CATGDLLGGPEQFF.